This TCR beta chain was identified in a study of blood T cells in healthy people across ages. Notes on the study in general: Estimated diversity that came from one million T cells was considered an underestimate.

This clonotype was picked up one time. Antigen unknown. A minimum of 6 micrograms of total RNA was extracted per sample. Using a J-beta primer mix together with a sample-barcoded 5' primer, a second PCR was run for about 6 to 12 cycles. TCRdb used MiXCR to reprocess the 5' RACE reads, holding one entry per CDR3 protein. The sample holds some 1,800,000 distinct CDR3 sequences, approximately 40% seen once. Germline trimming cut 8 bases from V and 5 bases from J; bases unmatched to any gene: 6. The CDR3 extends over 15 amino acids. Germline V lookup: CDR1 SNHLY, CDR2 FYNNEI. The chain uses TRBV2 and TRBJ2-3; 14 bases are a match to TRBD2. The TCR originated in a human donor in good health. The material sequenced was blood. The CDR3 protein is CASGGLAGVEDTQYF. The CDR3 region has the DNA TGTGCCAGCGGGGGACTAGCGGGGGTTGAAGATACGCAGTATTTT.